This T cell receptor (beta chain) was captured by sequencing in a study of blood T cell repertoires in COVID-19. Germline CDR1 reads MNHEY; CDR2 reads SVGAGI. V shed 8 bases and J shed 6 bases, with 15 bases lying between them. The CDR3 totals 13 residues. Clones were read by immunoSEQ multiplex PCR, and TCRdb kept only the in-frame ones, dropping some. The sample shows about 150,000 clones, approximately 90% of them seen only once. Sequenced sample: peripheral blood. This rearrangement joins TRBV6-5 to TRBJ2-3, with a tentative D call TRBD1 (6 bases). The clonotype originates from a woman in her forties with acute or convalescent COVID-19. In DNA form, the CDR3 reads TGTGCCAGCCGGCTACAGGGTGTGGATACGCAGTATTTT. Its protein product is CASRLQGVDTQYF.